Listed below are T cell receptor beta chains from one sample, sequenced in a study of quantifying T cell responses using KT2 cells. TCRdb fed the UMI-ligation and nested PCR reads into MiXCR, producing one record per CDR3 protein. The data contain 25,000 to 40,000 distinct CDR3 sequences, under 13% of them singletons. The sequencing input was PBMCs spiked with cells of the T cell clone KT2. The receptors stem from a human donor. CDR3s include the opening cysteine and the closing phenylalanine or tryptophan. D genes are given only for firm matches. The size field is filled for only some rows; it gives once, few, many or a size class.

>.|TRBJ1-6|.|TRBV4-3
CASSQGWDNSPLHF
TGCGCCAGCAGCCAAGGTTGGGATAATTCACCCCTCCACTTT
>many|TRBJ1-5|.|TRBV2
CASGRLDNQPQHF
TGTGCCAGCGGGAGGTTGGACAATCAGCCCCAGCATTTT
>few|TRBJ1-2|.|TRBV27
CASSLYGYSNYGYTF
TGTGCCAGCAGTTTATACGGATACTCTAACTATGGCTACACCTTC
>.|TRBJ1-1|.|TRBV12-3/TRBV12-4
CASSYSNTEAFF
TGTGCCAGCAGTTATTCGAACACTGAAGCTTTCTTT
>.|TRBJ2-1|TRBD2|TRBV7-3
CASSLQGGTSFSEQFF
TGTGCCAGCAGCCTCCAAGGCGGGACTAGTTTTTCTGAGCAGTTCTTC
>.|TRBJ1-1|.|TRBV5-1
CASSSQGRVTEAFF
TGCGCCAGCAGCTCACAGGGAAGGGTCACTGAAGCTTTCTTT
>.|TRBJ2-4|.|TRBV2
CASMFVLAKNIQYF
TGTGCCAGCATGTTTGTTCTAGCCAAAAACATTCAGTACTTC
>few|TRBJ2-3|.|TRBV18
CASSPFTTSTDTQYF
TGTGCCAGCTCACCGTTTACGACTAGCACAGATACGCAGTATTTT
>.|TRBJ2-1|.|TRBV7-9
CASSLVQGQDEQFF
TGTGCCAGCAGCTTAGTTCAGGGTCAAGATGAGCAGTTCTTC
>many|TRBJ1-5|TRBD1|TRBV29-1
CSVGQPGQPQHF
TGCAGCGTGGGACAGCCCGGTCAGCCCCAGCATTTT
>many|TRBJ2-3|TRBD2|TRBV20-1
CSARDRLIASGGPDTQYF
TGCAGTGCTAGAGATCGGTTAATAGCTAGCGGAGGGCCAGATACGCAGTATTTT
>.|TRBJ2-2|.|TRBV6-5
CASSYRWNTGELFF
TGTGCCAGCAGTTACCGATGGAACACCGGGGAGCTGTTTTTT
>many|TRBJ2-7|.|TRBV20-1
CSALPDRRAYEQYF
TGCAGTGCCCTCCCGGACAGGAGGGCCTACGAGCAGTACTTC
>few|TRBJ2-2|.|TRBV20-1
CSARVSSNTGELFF
TGCAGTGCTAGAGTCTCCTCGAACACCGGGGAGCTGTTTTTT
>many|TRBJ1-4|.|TRBV27
CASSLSFFEKLFF
TGTGCCAGCAGTTTATCGTTCTTTGAAAAACTGTTTTTT
>few|TRBJ2-3|.|TRBV29-1
CSVAGILRTDTQYF
TGCAGCGTAGCCGGGATTCTGCGGACAGATACGCAGTATTTT
>.|TRBJ1-4|.|TRBV12-3/TRBV12-4
CASSLARGESNEKLFF
TGTGCCAGCAGTTTAGCGCGGGGCGAATCTAATGAAAAACTGTTTTTT
>medium-sized|TRBJ1-1|.|TRBV20-1
CSARAGDTEAFF
TGCAGTGCTAGAGCAGGGGACACTGAAGCTTTCTTT
>.|TRBJ2-1|TRBD2|TRBV4-1
CASSQDSGTINEQFF
TGCGCCAGCAGCCAAGATAGCGGGACTATCAATGAGCAGTTCTTC
>many|TRBJ1-5|.|TRBV14
CASSDGFNQPQHF
TGTGCCAGCTCGGACGGCTTCAATCAGCCCCAGCATTTT
>.|TRBJ2-7|.|TRBV9
CASSVDGGSSYEQYF
TGTGCCAGCAGCGTAGATGGGGGAAGCTCCTACGAGCAGTACTTC
>few|TRBJ2-3|TRBD2|TRBV14
CASSQGTIYTDTQYF
TGTGCCAGCAGCCAGGGGACTATTTACACAGATACGCAGTATTTT
>.|TRBJ2-5|.|TRBV5-6
CASSLKETQYF
TGTGCCAGCAGCTTGAAAGAGACCCAGTACTTC
>.|TRBJ2-7|.|TRBV12-3/TRBV12-4
CASSLQRGFGEQYF
TGTGCCAGCAGTTTACAAAGGGGGTTTGGTGAGCAGTACTTC
>many|TRBJ2-3|.|TRBV7-9
CASSHRAQSDTQYF
TGTGCCAGCAGCCACCGGGCTCAGTCAGATACGCAGTATTTT
>many|TRBJ2-5|.|TRBV27
CASSWSVGETQYF
TGTGCCAGCAGTTGGTCGGTAGGGGAGACCCAGTACTTC
>few|TRBJ2-5|.|TRBV7-3
CASSTGPSETQYF
TGTGCCAGCAGCACGGGACCATCAGAGACCCAGTACTTC
>few|TRBJ1-2|TRBD1|TRBV6-1
CASIDRAIYGYTF
TGTGCCAGCATCGACAGGGCGATATATGGCTACACCTTC
>few|TRBJ2-1|.|TRBV27
CASSLSAVGEQFF
TGTGCCAGCAGTTTGAGTGCCGTGGGTGAGCAGTTCTTC
>.|TRBJ1-1|.|TRBV4-1
CASSQARGTEAFF
TGCGCCAGCAGCCAAGCGAGGGGGACTGAAGCTTTCTTT
>few|TRBJ2-1|.|TRBV20-1
CSARLLESSYNEQFF
TGCAGTGCTAGACTTCTCGAAAGCTCCTACAATGAGCAGTTCTTC
>many|TRBJ1-5|TRBD1|TRBV24-1
CATSRDSSNQPQHF
TGTGCCACCAGCCGGGACAGTAGCAATCAGCCCCAGCATTTT
>few|TRBJ2-1|.|TRBV20-1
CSARDNRVYNEQFF
TGCAGTGCTAGAGATAACCGGGTCTACAATGAGCAGTTCTTC
>.|TRBJ2-3|.|TRBV11-2
CASSLTASNLDTQYF
TGTGCCAGCAGCCTGACAGCCTCCAATCTAGATACGCAGTATTTT
>many|TRBJ1-2|TRBD1|TRBV20-1
CSASTTGAISSYGYTF
TGCAGTGCTTCTACGACAGGGGCCATTTCCTCTTATGGCTACACCTTC
>many|TRBJ2-1|.|TRBV29-1
CSVERQMSYNEQFF
TGCAGCGTTGAACGGCAGATGTCCTACAATGAGCAGTTCTTC
>.|TRBJ2-5|.|TRBV5-1
CASSLAVSETQYF
TGCGCCAGCAGCTTGGCCGTTTCCGAGACCCAGTACTTC
>many|TRBJ2-3|TRBD1|TRBV29-1
CSVDQDRASETQYF
TGCAGCGTTGACCAGGACAGGGCCTCAGAGACGCAGTATTTT
>few|TRBJ2-1|TRBD2|TRBV24-1
CATSVGLAGSNEQFF
TGTGCCACCAGTGTTGGACTAGCGGGAAGTAATGAGCAGTTCTTC
>many|TRBJ2-1|TRBD2|TRBV11-2
CASSSGLAGGEQFF
TGTGCCAGCAGCTCCGGATTAGCGGGAGGTGAGCAGTTCTTC
>few|TRBJ2-7|.|TRBV15
CATSTLPDLYEQYF
TGTGCCACCAGCACCCTACCCGACTTGTACGAGCAGTACTTC
>.|TRBJ1-6|TRBD1|TRBV5-4
CASSAKDRVKGSPLHF
TGTGCCAGCAGCGCTAAGGACAGGGTGAAGGGATCACCCCTCCACTTT
>few|TRBJ2-3|TRBD2|TRBV12-3/TRBV12-4
CASSLETSGEYTQYF
TGTGCCAGCAGTTTGGAGACTAGCGGGGAATATACGCAGTATTTT
>few|TRBJ2-5|.|TRBV21-1
CASSRHRVKAQYF
TGTGCCAGCAGCAGACACAGAGTTAAGGCCCAGTACTTC
>medium-sized|TRBJ2-7|TRBD2|TRBV7-2
CASSWTSGADEQYF
TGTGCCAGCAGCTGGACTAGCGGGGCGGACGAGCAGTACTTC
>.|TRBJ1-2|TRBD1|TRBV3-1
CASSQDWQGAGYTF
TGTGCCAGCAGCCAAGATTGGCAGGGGGCTGGCTACACCTTC
>.|TRBJ2-5|.|TRBV3-1
CASSQDRLDKRTQYF
TGTGCCAGCAGCCAAGATAGGCTAGACAAGAGAACCCAGTACTTC
>.|TRBJ2-3|.|TRBV27
CASSLTRDTQYF
TGTGCCAGCAGTTTAACTCGAGATACGCAGTATTTT
>.|TRBJ2-1|TRBD2|TRBV5-1
CASSLGAGVSSYNEQFF
TGCGCCAGCAGCTTGGGTGCGGGAGTTAGCTCCTACAATGAGCAGTTCTTC
>few|TRBJ2-7|TRBD2|TRBV7-3
CASSLKLAGMVLSYEQYF
TGTGCCAGCAGCTTAAAACTAGCGGGAATGGTCCTTTCCTACGAGCAGTACTTC
>few|TRBJ2-7|.|TRBV19
CASRGTGAYEQYF
TGTGCCAGTAGAGGAACCGGGGCCTACGAGCAGTACTTC
>many|TRBJ1-4|.|TRBV6-5
CASSYSKGRTNEKLFF
TGTGCCAGCAGTTACTCTAAGGGTCGAACTAATGAAAAACTGTTTTTT
>many|TRBJ1-2|.|TRBV4-1
CASSQAGQTYGYTF
TGCGCCAGCAGCCAAGCCGGACAGACTTATGGCTACACCTTC
>medium-sized|TRBJ2-2|TRBD2|TRBV5-1
CASTGGTSGIAGELFF
TGCGCCAGTACGGGCGGCACTAGCGGGATAGCCGGGGAGCTGTTTTTT
>few|TRBJ2-3|TRBD1|TRBV13
CASSGGQEAPNWYNTDTQYF
TGTGCCAGCAGCGGCGGACAGGAGGCCCCCAACTGGTATAACACAGATACGCAGTATTTT
>.|TRBJ1-1|TRBD1|TRBV16
CASSQRTGGGTEAFF
TGTGCCAGCAGCCAGAGGACAGGGGGGGGCACTGAAGCTTTCTTT
>.|TRBJ1-1|.|TRBV30
CAWSVYTEAFF
TGTGCCTGGAGTGTCTACACTGAAGCTTTCTTT
>.|TRBJ2-1|TRBD2|TRBV6-2/TRBV6-3
CASSPQLWGLSNLYNEQFF
TGTGCCAGCAGTCCCCAACTGTGGGGACTATCGAATCTTTACAATGAGCAGTTCTTC
>few|TRBJ2-3|.|TRBV10-3
CATSSTDTQYF
TGTGCCACCTCGAGCACAGATACGCAGTATTTT